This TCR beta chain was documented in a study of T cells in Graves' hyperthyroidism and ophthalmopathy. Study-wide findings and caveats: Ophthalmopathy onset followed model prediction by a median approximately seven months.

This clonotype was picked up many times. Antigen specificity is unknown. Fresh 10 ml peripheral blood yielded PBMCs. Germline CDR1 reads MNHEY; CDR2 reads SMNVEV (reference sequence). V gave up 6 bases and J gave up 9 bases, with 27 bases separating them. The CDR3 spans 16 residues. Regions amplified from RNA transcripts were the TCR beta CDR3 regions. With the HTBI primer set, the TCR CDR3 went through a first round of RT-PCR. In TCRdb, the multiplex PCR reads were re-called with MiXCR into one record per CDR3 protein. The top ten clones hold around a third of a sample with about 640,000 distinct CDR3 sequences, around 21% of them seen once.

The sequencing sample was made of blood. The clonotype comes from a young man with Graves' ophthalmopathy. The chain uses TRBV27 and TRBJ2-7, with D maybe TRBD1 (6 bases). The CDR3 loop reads CASSPRPTGVEFGQYF. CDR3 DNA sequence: TGTGCCAGCAGCCCCCGACCGACAGGAGTGGAGTTCGGGCAGTACTTC.